This TCR beta chain emerged from a study of tissue T cells after allogeneic stem cell transplantation. Study-wide findings and caveats: Sampling depth was limited, and the cohort was small and clinically varied.

Using immunoSEQ multiplex PCR, the repertoire was profiled, and TCRdb retains in-frame clones only, with some absent. This table has about 6,600 clones, around half appearing once. Trimming shortened V by 0 bases and J by 0 bases, and 9 bases separated the two germline ends. CDR1 and CDR2 (germline): GKSSPN, SITVG. This CDR3 has 15 residues. By share of the sample, this clone is large (0.1 to 1%). The antigen is undetermined. Here the gene names and germline are mouse. Sequencing ends 1 residue short of the CDR3 end; the germline J gene provides the rest. Sample time point: mouse harvest day 7 after allogeneic transplant. Mouse grafts combined 10^7 T-cell-depleted bone marrow cells with 10^6 splenic CD5+ T cells.

The sequencing input was lymph node tissue. The J gene is TRBJ2-1, the V gene TRBV31; D is uncertain. This receptor was taken from a female BALB/c mouse given C57BL/6 T cells with graft-versus-host disease after an allogeneic hematopoietic cell transplant. The sequenced part of the CDR3 DNA is TGTGCCTGGAGTCTAGGCTGGCATAACTATGCTGAGCAGTTC. Amino acids: CAWSLGWHNYAEQF. The CDR3 in full is CAWSLGWHNYAEQFF.